The 13 T cell receptor beta chains given below trace back to one sample, sequenced in a study of shared clonotypes between healthy human individuals. The naive CD8 population came from CD45RO-negative cells selected for CCR7, without terminally differentiated effector memory CD45RA+ cells. Produced via immunoSEQ multiplex PCR; TCRdb's table is partial and in-frame only. The data show more than 2 million clones, around 96% seen once. Sequenced sample: naive CD8+ T cells sorted from blood. All receptors derive from a man aged 18 to 30 in good health.

This chain uses TRBV5-4 with TRBJ2-7; TRBD2 aligns across 7 bases. The trim removed 0 bases at V and 5 bases at J, leaving 8 bases unmatched. The CDR3 totals 15 residues. Germline V gives CDR1 SGHNT, CDR2 YYREEE (reference sequence). Here the CDR3 DNA reads TGTGCCAGCAGCTTGGTTAAAGGACTAGAAAACGAGCAGTACTTC. It specifies CASSLVKGLENEQYF.

This chain uses TRBV28 with TRBJ1-5, with D possibly matching TRBD1 (6 bases). CDR3 length: 18 residues. CDR1 is MDHEN, CDR2 SYDVKM, per germline. The germline V and J ends were trimmed by 5 bases and 1 base, with 21 bases remaining between them. The CDR3 region has the DNA TGTGCCAGCAGTCAAGGACCCACATGGACAGAAAGCAATCAGCCCCAGCATTTT. This codes for CASSQGPTWTESNQPQHF.

V is TRBV5-1 and J is TRBJ2-7; D might be TRBD1 (5 bases). Germline V gene sequence: CDR1 SGHRS, CDR2 YFSETQ. The CDR3 sequence is 13 residues long. Trimming left V 3 bases short and J 5 bases short, with 12 bases between. CDR3 in DNA: TGCGCCAGCAGCTCAACAGGACCCCACGAGCAGTACTTC. This translates into CASSSTGPHEQYF. The full variable domain, in which reference TRBV5-1 and TRBJ2-7 provide the parts outside the CDR3, is KAGVTQTPRYLIKTRGQQVTLSCSPISGHRSVSWYQQTPGQGLQFLFEYFSETQRNKGNFPGRFSGRQFSNSRSEMNVSTLELGDSALYLCASSSTGPHEQYFGPGTRLTVT.

This chain connects TRBV28 to TRBJ1-1; 9 bases are shared with TRBD1. With 6 bases clipped from V and 5 bases from J, the junction kept 7 bases outside the gene matches. CDR1 is MDHEN and CDR2 is SYDVKM in the germline V gene. The CDR3 has 14 residues. The CDR3 sequence: CASSSGTGRTEAFF. For the CDR3, the DNA is TGTGCCAGCAGCTCCGGGACAGGGAGGACTGAAGCTTTCTTT.

This sequence joins TRBV4-1 and TRBJ2-1; 11 bases match TRBD2. This CDR3 region has 16 residues. CDR1 and CDR2 from the germline V gene are MGHRA and YSYEKL. J gave up 6 bases and V 4 bases, and 8 bases lay outside the gene matches. The DNA of the CDR3 is TGCGCCAGCAGCCCGAGTCCGGGACTAGCGGCCAATGAGCAGTTCTTC. It codes for CASSPSPGLAANEQFF.

This chain joins TRBV4-2 and TRBJ2-7; TRBD1 agrees at 10 bases. This CDR3 is built from 15 residues. Germline CDR1 and CDR2: LGHNA and YNFKEQ. Trimming cost V 3 bases and J 3 bases; bases outside gene matches: 5. The CDR3 loop reads CASSHRQGADYEQYF. The CDR3 nucleotides are TGTGCCAGCAGCCACCGACAGGGGGCCGACTACGAGCAGTACTTC.

V and J are TRBV4-1 and TRBJ1-3; D might be TRBD1 (5 bases). V was clipped by 4 bases and J by 0 bases, with 10 bases between them. Germline loops: CDR1 MGHRA, CDR2 YSYEKL. This CDR3 is 15 amino acids long. The CDR3: CASSPGTISGNTIYF. As DNA, the CDR3 is TGCGCCAGCAGCCCGGGGACCATCTCTGGAAACACCATATATTTT.

The count of this clone is one. The chain's CDR3 is CASGEAGVQPQHF. The CDR3 DNA reads TGTGCCAGCGGGGAGGCAGGGGTTCAGCCCCAGCATTTT. J is TRBJ1-5 and V is TRBV19, with a tentative D call TRBD1 (6 bases). The length of the CDR3 is 13 residues. Germline-derived CDR1 and CDR2 are LNHDA and SQIVND (reference sequence). Between the trimmed V and J ends, which lost 9 bases and 6 bases, there was a span of 15 bases.

The CDR3 spells CASSIGSGVTDTQYF. The CDR3 coding sequence is TGTGCCAGTAGTATCGGTAGCGGGGTCACAGATACGCAGTATTTT. The rearrangement links TRBV19 to TRBJ2-3; 8 nucleotides line up with TRBD2. V shed 3 bases, J shed 2 bases, and the junction held 4 bases outside the gene matches. The CDR3 contains 15 residues. Germline CDR1 is LNHDA and CDR2 is SQIVND (reference sequence).

The chain is built from TRBV7-6 and TRBJ2-2; perhaps D is TRBD1 or TRBD2 (5 bases each). V shed 7 bases and J shed 6 bases, with 12 bases lying between them. CDR1 and CDR2 (germline): SGHVS, FNYEAQ. The CDR3 has 13 residues. The chain's CDR3 is CASMGEKAGELFF. The CDR3 region has the DNA TGTGCCAGCATGGGGGAGAAGGCCGGGGAGCTGTTTTTT.

In its sample, this clone was seen once. The V call is TRBV21-1, the J call TRBJ2-7; the table's D call TRBD1 went unverified against the DNA. TRBV21-1 is noted as a pseudogene. This CDR3 contains 16 residues. CDR3 amino acids: CASSVSGVRAGYEQYF. CDR3 bases: TGTGCCAGCAGCGTGTCTGGAGTCAGGGCTGGCTACGAGCAGTACTTC.

This chain connects TRBV9 to TRBJ2-5, with 8 bases matching TRBD2. Germline V gene lookup returns CDR1 SGDLS and CDR2 YYNGEE. V shed 4 bases and J 2 bases; nucleotides not matched to a gene: 16. CDR3 length: 18 amino acids. The CDR3 here is CASSSPEATSGDQETQYF. Written as DNA, the CDR3 is TGTGCCAGCAGCTCCCCTGAGGCAACTAGCGGAGATCAAGAGACCCAGTACTTC.

In its sample, this clone was seen once. V is TRBV6-5 and J is TRBJ1-2, with D possibly being TRBD1 (5 bases). Germline assignment: CDR1 MNHEY and CDR2 SVGAGI. The CDR3 loop spans 13 amino acids. Trimming stripped 6 bases from V and 3 bases from J, with 11 bases between. CDR3 sequence: CASRPGTDYGYTF. The CDR3 DNA is TGTGCCAGCAGGCCGGGGACGGACTATGGCTACACCTTC.